This T cell receptor beta chain was recovered during a study of T cell responses to AZD1222 COVID-19 vaccine (dated by TCRdb to the early 2020s). Study-wide context: A total of 233 trial participants underwent TCR sequencing, of whom 207 received two doses of AZD1222 and roughly 25 received two doses of the MenACWY control vaccine. Enrollment into the trials was organized by age into subgroups of 18-55, 56-69 and 70-plus years, and those subgroups contained about 160, 30 and 59 TCR-sequenced participants, respectively.

The CDR3 holds 15 amino acids from the cysteine to the phenylalanine. Of all the DNA, just the CDR3 is kept, 45 bases in frame from base 1. The germline V gene (reference sequence) sets CDR1 to LNHDA and CDR2 to SQIVND. For this chain, trimming is 5 bases at the V end and 6 bases at the J end, and the number of junction bases without a gene match is 10. The CDR3 regions of human TCRbeta chains were subjected to immunosequencing. In the paper's pipeline: Repertoire TCRs were checked for matches against a reference library of SARS-CoV-2-specific TCRs that had been generated using the MIRA antigen-specificity platform. Breadth was defined as the fraction of unique TCRs that were SARS-CoV-2-associated. Depth was defined as the fraction of total T cells that were SARS-CoV-2-associated. Using the MIRA data, every spike-specific TCR was mapped to the spike region that the TCR reacted to and assigned to either a CD4 or a CD8 class. Log10-transformed breadth and depth values were compared by one-way ANOVA with Sidak's multiple comparisons tests. Not all clones reach the TCRdb copy of this immuneACCESS table, which keeps in-frame sequences only. Checked studies attribute under half of the gap to unresolved V genes and leave the rest unexplained. D and trimming come from the DNA, and the V and J calls and clone size come from that table. Recorded for this sample are 100,000 or so clones; around 87% of them occurred a single time. The ten largest clonotypes hold 4% to 4.5% of the sample.

Comments on this clone: The clone's antigen remains unknown. The sample holds no much larger clone one base away, and base qualities are not on file.

What the time point label conveys for this sample: baseline before first vaccination. The treatment or condition label here, explained by the study, means: meningococcal conjugate vaccine given as trial control. Vaccinee samples were obtained from the UK trials COV001 and COV002, which included a single-blind randomized controlled phase 2/3 trial of AZD1222 (ChAdOx1 nCoV-19) in healthy adults. Trial participant PBMC samples were collected at day 0 and day 28 after the second dose for TCRbeta chain sequencing. What the authors observed across the whole study: In the small 56-69-year group, the increase in depth fell short of significance, most likely because of low power. Epitopes outside the regions mutated in the B.1.351 and B.1.1.7 variants were reportedly recognized by nearly half of the unique spike-specific TCRs. Vaccine-associated CD4 TCRs spanned the whole spike protein, with dominant responses in regions 160-218 and 743-854. Participants were mostly white British and included more females than males, and it was suggested by the authors that clonal diversity may have been underestimated. Because no day 14 peak-response samples were available, the repertoires could be characterized only after the peak T cell response. A significant rise in spike-specific TCR breadth and depth was observed after two AZD1222 doses relative to day 0 and relative to MenACWY recipients. Only five to seven AZD1222 recipients were SARS-CoV-2 seropositive at baseline, limiting conclusions about previously exposed vaccinees.

The sequence joins TRBV19 to TRBJ2-7; 10 bases in between match TRBD2. Sample: peripheral blood, taken on day 0 of MenACWY control vaccination. The receptor's source is an adult in good health. The bases are TGTGCCAGTAGTCCTATCAGCGGGAGGGCCGGCGAGCAGTACTTC. Its product reads: CASSPISGRAGEQYF.